The 21 T cell receptor beta chains listed next were all sequenced from one sample in a study of control samples from healthy donors and cancer patients. Sequencing used immunoSEQ multiplex PCR; TCRdb keeps in-frame clones, though not all of them. In the table there are approximately 100,000 clones, roughly 89% of which are singletons. Input material: blood. The receptors were gathered from a woman aged 45-65 years in good health.

V usage is TRBV7-9 and J usage is TRBJ1-1; D gene unclear. Looked up from germline, CDR1 is SEHNR and CDR2 is FQNEAQ (reference sequence). The length of the CDR3 is 13 residues. Trimming took 5 bases from V and 1 from J, leaving 8 bases between them. CDR3 nucleotide sequence: TGTGCCAGCAGCGCGACGAGGAACACTGAAGCTTTCTTT. Translation: CASSATRNTEAFF.

The genes are TRBV19 and TRBJ2-3; tentative D call: TRBD2 (5 bases). Trimming took 4 bases from V and 8 from J, leaving 16 bases between them. The CDR3 length is 14 residues. Germline V gives CDR1 LNHDA, CDR2 SQIVND (reference sequence). In DNA, the CDR3 is TGTGCCAGTAGTACCACCGTGGTTCGGGGTACGCAGTATTTT. Translation: CASSTTVVRGTQYF.

The genes are TRBV9 and TRBJ1-4; D unresolved. The CDR3 runs 16 residues. The germline gives CDR1 SGDLS, CDR2 YYNGEE. V was pared by 3 bases and J by 8 bases, with 20 bases between. In DNA, the CDR3 is TGTGCCAGCAGCGCCCTAACGGGAGGGATTGGCGAAAAACTGTTTTTT. Translation gives CASSALTGGIGEKLFF.

This chain connects TRBV3-1 (or the pseudogene TRBV3-2) to TRBJ2-1; 7 positions match TRBD2. The CDR3 totals 15 residues. J gave up 4 bases and V 1 base, and 4 bases lay outside the gene matches. The germline gives CDR1 LGHDT, CDR2 YNNKEL (reference sequence). The CDR3 sequence: CASSQGAGVYNEQFF. The CDR3 region has the DNA TGTGCCAGCAGCCAAGGGGCGGGAGTATACAATGAGCAGTTCTTC.

A remark on this clone: The junction and the germline gene differ at one end; a read error may be behind it. V usage is TRBV7-9 and J usage is TRBJ2-5; 10 bases agree with TRBD2. Germline values: CDR1 SEHNR, CDR2 FQNEAQ (reference sequence). CDR3 length equals 13 residues. The CDR3 bases are TGTGCCAGCAGCCTAGCGGGAGTCGAGACCCAGTACTTC. It encodes CASSLAGVETQYF.

This clone occurred once. The chain is built from TRBV6-2 or TRBV6-3 and TRBJ1-2; 7 nucleotides match TRBD1. CDR1 is MNHEY, CDR2 SVGEGT, per germline. V lost 6 bases to trimming and J lost 10 bases; unmatched junction nucleotides: 14. This CDR3 has 14 residues. The CDR3 loop reads CASSRPGTAIFYTF. As DNA, the CDR3 is TGTGCCAGCAGCCGGCCCGGGACAGCTATTTTCTACACCTTC.

The chain carries TRBV7-8 and TRBJ2-3; 10 bases fit TRBD2. Trimming cost V 8 bases and J 2 bases; bases outside gene matches: 7. The CDR3 sequence is 15 residues long. Germline V lookup: CDR1 SGHVS, CDR2 FQNEAQ. CDR3 in amino acids: CASHRLAGATDTQYF. The CDR3 coding sequence is TGTGCCAGCCACAGGCTAGCGGGAGCCACAGATACGCAGTATTTT.

This chain joins TRBV24-1 and TRBJ2-1; D is undetermined. Germline CDR1 and CDR2: KGHDR and SFDVKD. This CDR3 region has 12 residues. The V end was cut by 8 bases, the J end by 5 bases, with 9 bases between. This chain's CDR3 is CATTGPHNEQFF. The CDR3, as DNA: TGTGCCACCACAGGCCCCCACAATGAGCAGTTCTTC.

V and J are TRBV7-8 and TRBJ2-5; possible D gene TRBD2, 5 bases. Looked up from germline, CDR1 is SGHVS and CDR2 is FQNEAQ. V lost 3 bases, J lost 2 bases, and 16 bases lay in between. CDR3 size: 16 residues. The CDR3, as DNA: TGTGCCAGCAGCTTCCCGAGGGCCTACCTACAAGAGACCCAGTACTTC. Its protein product is CASSFPRAYLQETQYF.

The V gene is TRBV11-2, the J gene TRBJ1-1, with a possible D match to TRBD1 (6 bases). Trimming left V 4 bases short and J 1 base short, with 16 bases between. CDR3 length equals 16 residues. Germline V gene lookup returns CDR1 SGHAT and CDR2 FQNNGV. The chain's CDR3 is CASSYFVRGENTEAFF. CDR3 DNA sequence: TGTGCCAGCAGCTATTTTGTTAGGGGGGAGAACACTGAAGCTTTCTTT.

This sequence joins TRBV7-7 and TRBJ2-5; 7 nucleotides agree with TRBD2. CDR3 length: 16 amino acids. V dropped 3 bases and J dropped 5; count of bases not matched to a gene: 12. Looked up from germline, CDR1 is SSHAT and CDR2 is FNYEAQ (reference sequence). The DNA for the CDR3 is TGTGCCAGCAGCTTCGGACCCGGGACTACCGTGGAGACCCAGTACTTC. Translating gives CASSFGPGTTVETQYF.

This chain joins TRBV5-1 and TRBJ2-3, with no clear D. Germline V CDR1 and CDR2: SGHRS, YFSETQ. V gave up 4 bases and J gave up 2 bases, with 11 bases separating them. The CDR3 totals 14 residues. The CDR3 coding sequence is TGCGCCAGCAGCCGCTTAAAGCTCACAGATACGCAGTATTTT. Encoded protein: CASSRLKLTDTQYF.

The chain recombines TRBV7-2 with TRBJ2-3; 8 bases map to TRBD2. Germline CDR1 and CDR2: SGHTA and FQGNSA. V trimming: 4 bases; J trimming: 5 bases; junction bases outside the gene matches: 8. The CDR3 covers 15 residues. This CDR3 reads CASSSDERERDTQYF. For the CDR3, the DNA is TGTGCCAGCAGCTCCGATGAGCGGGAGAGAGATACGCAGTATTTT.

The J gene is TRBJ2-1, the V gene TRBV3-1 (or the pseudogene TRBV3-2); D is perhaps TRBD2 (6 bases). Per the germline V gene, CDR1 is LGHDT and CDR2 is YNNKEL (reference sequence). Trimming removed 3 bases at V and 3 bases at J, with 21 bases between. The CDR3 length is 18 residues. In DNA form, the CDR3 reads TGTGCCAGCAGCCAGCCCGGGACTTCATCTGAACTCTACAATGAGCAGTTCTTC. Its protein is CASSQPGTSSELYNEQFF.

CDR3 sequence: CASSPGLASTDTQYF. The CDR3 bases are TGTGCCAGCAGCCCGGGACTAGCTAGCACAGATACGCAGTATTTT. The rearrangement links TRBV14 to TRBJ2-3; 9 bases match TRBD2. Trimming cost V 4 bases and J 0 bases; bases outside gene matches: 2. CDR3 length equals 15 residues. The V gene's germline CDR1 is SGHDN and CDR2 FVKESK.

The V gene is TRBV25-1, the J gene TRBJ1-4; D uncertain. The CDR3 consists of 10 residues. Germline-derived CDR1 and CDR2 are MGHDK and SYGVNS. V was cut by 8 bases and J by 8 bases, with 6 bases left in between. CDR3 loop: CASFGEKLFF. The CDR3 DNA follows: TGTGCCAGCTTTGGGGAAAAACTGTTTTTT.

The chain carries TRBV27 and TRBJ1-3, with 8 nucleotides matching TRBD1. The V segment lost 6 bases and the J segment 4 bases; nucleotides outside the gene matches: 8. This CDR3 spans 15 amino acids. Germline V lookup: CDR1 MNHEY, CDR2 SMNVEV (reference sequence). Here the CDR3 reads CASRPQGAYGNTIYF. In nucleotides, the CDR3 is TGTGCCAGCAGACCGCAGGGGGCTTACGGAAACACCATATATTTT.

The chain combines TRBV10-3 with TRBJ1-1; TRBD1 aligns across 8 bases. The CDR3 covers 13 residues. V was pared by 4 bases and J by 4 bases, with 2 bases of the junction left unmatched. Germline values: CDR1 ENHRY, CDR2 SYGVKD. CDR3 residues: CAISGQGSTEAFF. CDR3 bases: TGTGCCATCAGTGGACAGGGGAGCACTGAAGCTTTCTTT.

This chain uses TRBV4-2 with TRBJ1-6, with D maybe TRBD1 (6 bases). Germline V gene sequence: CDR1 LGHNA, CDR2 YNFKEQ. CDR3 length: 16 residues. V shed 0 bases and J shed 9 bases, with 15 bases lying between them. The CDR3 nucleotides are TGTGCCAGCAGCCAAGATGGGGGCCTCGCGGGTTCACCCCTCCACTTT. Its protein is CASSQDGGLAGSPLHF.

The chain carries TRBV29-1 and TRBJ1-1, with D unresolved. Germline CDR1 is SQVTM and CDR2 is ANQGSEA. The CDR3 is 13 amino acids. Trimming pared 3 bases from V and 3 bases from J, leaving 11 bases between. The CDR3 loop reads CSVDPPDDTEAFF. As DNA, the CDR3 is TGCAGCGTTGACCCCCCCGACGACACTGAAGCTTTCTTT.

The chain is built from TRBV19 and TRBJ1-3, with D maybe TRBD1 (5 bases). Trimming removed 3 bases at V and 9 bases at J, with 9 bases between. Germline CDR1 reads LNHDA; CDR2 reads SQIVND (reference sequence). The length of the CDR3 is 12 residues. The CDR3 DNA is TGTGCCAGTAGTATTGGGGCCCGCACCATATATTTT. Translation: CASSIGARTIYF.